This T cell receptor (beta chain) appears in the sequencing data of a study of shared clonotypes between healthy human individuals. As for the study in general: Donor ages ranged 18 to 49 years: a couple of women, a few men.

This CDR3 contains 15 residues. V was pared by 4 bases and J by 6 bases, with 8 bases of the junction left unmatched. Germline values: CDR1 SGHNT, CDR2 YYREEE (reference sequence). Some clones are missing from TCRdb's copy, which holds only in-frame ones; the method was immunoSEQ multiplex PCR. Of over a million clones detected, about four fifths appear once; the ten largest clones hold 0.55% to 0.7%. The receptor was isolated from a man aged 18 to 29 in good health. Some clones in this sample may be carry-over from other donors' samples. The sample comprised memory CD4+ T cells from PBMCs. Subset here: CD45RA-negative fraction. This rearrangement joins TRBV5-4 to TRBJ2-1; TRBD2 matches 9 bases. CDR3 loop: CASSRGLAGSNEQFF. As DNA, the CDR3 is TGTGCCAGCAGCCGCGGGCTAGCGGGAAGCAATGAGCAGTTCTTC.